This TCR beta chain was documented in a study of T cells in narcolepsy. About the research overall: Patients with NT1 or NT2 and healthy control donors were enrolled.

This clone was picked up one time. Antigen specificity is unknown. J lost 8 bases, V lost 5 bases, and 22 bases had no gene match. This CDR3 has 18 residues. The germline V gene encodes CDR1 MNHEY and CDR2 SMNVEV (reference sequence). Only in-frame clones appear in the TCRdb table, and some are missing; sequencing was by immunoSEQ multiplex PCR. This repertoire shows over 25,000 clones, around nine tenths found once; its top ten account for around 1.1%. Whole-study results and caveats: Autoreactive clone sequences were missing from some blood memory CD4+ repertoires. Autoreactive HCRT-specific and TRIB2-specific clonotypes were marked in same-patient CSF-versus-blood CD4+ comparisons.

This clonotype was obtained from a human donor with narcolepsy. Sequences were obtained from CD45RA- memory CD4+ T cells from PBMCs. The rearrangement uses TRBV27 and TRBJ1-2; TRBD1 agrees at 8 bases. The CDR3 sequence is CASSAVGIGQGEGRGYTF. CDR3 DNA: TGTGCCAGCAGTGCCGTCGGGATAGGACAGGGAGAAGGAAGAGGCTACACCTTC.